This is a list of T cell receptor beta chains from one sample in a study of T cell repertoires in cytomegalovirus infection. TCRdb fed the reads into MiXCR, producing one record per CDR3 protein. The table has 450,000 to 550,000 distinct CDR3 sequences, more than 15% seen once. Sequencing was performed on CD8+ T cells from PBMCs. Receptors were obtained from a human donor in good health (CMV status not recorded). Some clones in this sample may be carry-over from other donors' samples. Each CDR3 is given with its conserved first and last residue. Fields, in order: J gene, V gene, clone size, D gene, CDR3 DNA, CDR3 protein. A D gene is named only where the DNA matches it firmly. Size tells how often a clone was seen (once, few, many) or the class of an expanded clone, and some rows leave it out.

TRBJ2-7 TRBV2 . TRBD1 TGTGCCAGCAGTGAAGCGCGTACCGGGACAGTCTCCTACGAGCAGTACTTC CASSEARTGTVSYEQYF
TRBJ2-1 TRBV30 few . TGTGCCTGGAGTGTACGAGGTGGCGATGAGCAGTTCTTC CAWSVRGGDEQFF
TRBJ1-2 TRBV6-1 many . TGTGCCAGCAGTACCCAGACAGTTTCCCTCTATGGCTACACCTTC CASSTQTVSLYGYTF
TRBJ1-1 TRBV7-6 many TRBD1 TGTGCCAGCAGTTCCAGGGGGACACGAACGACTGAAGCTTTCTTT CASSSRGTRTTEAFF
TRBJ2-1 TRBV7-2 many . TGTGCCAGCACCCCGCCGGGGACCTCCTACAATGAGCAGTTCTTC CASTPPGTSYNEQFF
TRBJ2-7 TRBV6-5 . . TGTGCCAGCAGTTACTCTAGCGGGACAGCGGGCTACGAGCAGTACTTC CASSYSSGTAGYEQYF
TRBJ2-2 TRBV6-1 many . TGTGCCAGCAGTGAAACGGGGGACAGTCCCACCGGGGAGCTGTTTTTT CASSETGDSPTGELFF
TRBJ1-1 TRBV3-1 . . TGTGCCAGCAGCCAAGATAGAACAGGGAGAAGGAAAAACACTGAAGCTTTCTTT CASSQDRTGRRKNTEAFF
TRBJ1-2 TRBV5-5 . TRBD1 TGTGCCAGCAGCTCAGGGGACAGGGAGGGCTATGGCTACACCTTC CASSSGDREGYGYTF
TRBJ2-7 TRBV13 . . TGTGCCAGCAGCTCACGGGACCGAAACCACTACGAGCAGTACTTC CASSSRDRNHYEQYF
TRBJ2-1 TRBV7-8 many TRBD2 TGTGCCAGCAGCTTAGCTCCCTCAGGGAGGGATGAGCAGTTCTTC CASSLAPSGRDEQFF
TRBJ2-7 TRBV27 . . TGTGCCAGCAGTTTATCCGAGCAGAACGAGCAGTACTTC CASSLSEQNEQYF
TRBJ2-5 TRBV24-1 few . TGTGCCACCAGTGATACGGCCCTCACTGGTTATCAAGAGACCCAGTACTTC CATSDTALTGYQETQYF
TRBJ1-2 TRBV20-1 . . TGCAGTCCTAATACAGGGCCCTATGGCTACACCTTC CSPNTGPYGYTF
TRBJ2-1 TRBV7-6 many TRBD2 TGTGCCAGCAGCTTAGGCGCTAGCGGGCCCGGTGAGCAGTTCTTC CASSLGASGPGEQFF
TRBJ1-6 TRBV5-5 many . TGTGCCAGCAGCTTAAACAGGGAGAATTCACCCCTCCACTTT CASSLNRENSPLHF
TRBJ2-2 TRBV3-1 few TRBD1 TGTGCCAGCAGCCAAGACAGGGGGCTAAGCACCGGGGAGCTGTTTTTT CASSQDRGLSTGELFF
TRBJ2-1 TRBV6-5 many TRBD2 TGTGCCAGCAGTTATGGGTCCCCAGCGGGAGGCGATGAGCAGTTCTTC CASSYGSPAGGDEQFF
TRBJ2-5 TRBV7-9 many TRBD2 TGTGCCAGCAGCTTGGGGGTTAGCGGGAGAGAAGAGACCCAGTACTTC CASSLGVSGREETQYF
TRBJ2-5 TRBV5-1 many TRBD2 TGCGCCAGCAGCCTAGGCGAGACTAGCGGGAGGAAGACCCAGTACTTC CASSLGETSGRKTQYF
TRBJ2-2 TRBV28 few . TGTGCCAGCAGTCCCATCAGGGAGGCTCACACCGGGGAGCTGTTTTTT CASSPIREAHTGELFF
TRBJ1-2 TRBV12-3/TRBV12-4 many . TGTGCCAGCAGTTTTCGGGACATCTATGGCTACACCTTC CASSFRDIYGYTF
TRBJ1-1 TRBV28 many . TGTGCCAGCAGTTTAGTCCCGGGGACGTACACTGAAGCTTTCTTT CASSLVPGTYTEAFF
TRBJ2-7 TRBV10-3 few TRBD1 TGTGCCATTGGTTTGAGGGACAGGTTAACCTACGAGCAGTACTTC CAIGLRDRLTYEQYF
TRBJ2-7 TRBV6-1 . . TGTGCCAGCAGTCCCCACGGGCGGGGCCTCTCCTACGAGCAGCACTTC CASSPHGRGLSYEQHF
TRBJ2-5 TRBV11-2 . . TGTGCCAGCAGCCAGGGGTACATGGGTCAAGAGACCAAGTACTTC CASSQGYMGQETKYF
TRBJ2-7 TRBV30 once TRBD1 TGTGCCTGGAGTCGGGGGACAGGGCACTACGAGCAGTACTTC CAWSRGTGHYEQYF
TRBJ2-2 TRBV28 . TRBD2 TGTGCCAGCAGTGGACTAGCGGAGAAAACCGGGGTGCTGTTTTTT CASSGLAEKTGVLFF
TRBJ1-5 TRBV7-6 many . TGTGCCAGCAGCCGCGACGGGAGAAATCAGCCCCAGCATTTT CASSRDGRNQPQHF
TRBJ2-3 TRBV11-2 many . TGTGCCAGCAGCATCGGGACGGTGGGCACAGATACGCAGTATTTT CASSIGTVGTDTQYF
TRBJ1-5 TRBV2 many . TGTGCCAGCACAGCAGGGAATAATTATAGCAATCAGCCCCAGCATTTT CASTAGNNYSNQPQHF
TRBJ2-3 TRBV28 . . TGTGCCAGCACTACCCTACAGAGCACAGATACGCAGTATTTT CASTTLQSTDTQYF
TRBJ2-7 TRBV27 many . TGTGCCAGCAGTTTAGTTCGCAGGGAAGAGCAGTACTTC CASSLVRREEQYF
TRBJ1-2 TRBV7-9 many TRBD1 TGTGCCAGCAGCTCGGGACAGGCCCATGGCTACACCTTC CASSSGQAHGYTF
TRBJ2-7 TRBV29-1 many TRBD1 TGCAGCGTTGAGGGGGACAGTGCCGTCTACGAGCAGTACTTC CSVEGDSAVYEQYF
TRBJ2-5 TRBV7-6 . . TGTGCCAGCAGCTTAGCGGGAGTTTGGGAGACCCAGTACTTC CASSLAGVWETQYF
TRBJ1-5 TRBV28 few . TGTGCCAGCTTGATAGGGGTTACAAGCAATCAGCCCCAGCATTTT CASLIGVTSNQPQHF
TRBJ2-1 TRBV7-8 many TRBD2 TGTGCCAGCAGCTACCCCCGGGTGACTAGCGTAAGCTCCTACAATGAGCAGTTCTTC CASSYPRVTSVSSYNEQFF
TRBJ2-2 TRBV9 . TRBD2 TGTGCCAGCAAACCGGGACTAGCGGGACCCCACACCGGGGAGCTGTTTTTT CASKPGLAGPHTGELFF
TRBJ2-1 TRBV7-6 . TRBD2 TGTGCCAGCAGCTTAACACTAGCGGGGGCCGACAATGAGCAGTTCTTC CASSLTLAGADNEQFF
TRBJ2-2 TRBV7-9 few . TGTGCCAGCAGCTGGCGTAGCGGAGCCAACACCGGGGAGCTGTTTTTT CASSWRSGANTGELFF
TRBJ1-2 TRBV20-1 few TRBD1 TGCAGTGCTCCTGTAACAGGGGAAAACTATGGCTACACCTTC CSAPVTGENYGYTF